These 4 T cell receptor beta chains were all obtained from the same sample, sequenced in a study of T cell responses to AZD1222 COVID-19 vaccine. Only in-frame clones appear in the TCRdb table, and some are missing; sequencing was by immunoSEQ multiplex PCR. This sample yields more than 150,000 clones, of which 80% to 95% are seen a single time; about 10% belongs to the top ten. The specimen comprised peripheral blood, sampled on day 0 of AZD1222 vaccination. All receptors come from an adult in good health.

The gene calls are TRBV18 and TRBJ1-4; weak D call: TRBD1 (6 bases). The CDR3 loop spans 16 amino acids. Trimming removed 3 bases from V and 1 base from J, with 12 bases in between. Germline CDR1 is KGHSH and CDR2 is LQKENI. CDR3 coding DNA: TGTGCCAGCTCACCCCGGGGGGCGCGAACTAATGAAAAACTGTTTTTT. This translates into CASSPRGARTNEKLFF. Full variable domain (missing parts from reference TRBV18 and TRBJ1-4): NAGVMQNPRHLVRRRGQEARLRCSPMKGHSHVYWYRQLPEEGLKFMVYLQKENIIDESGMPKERFSAEFPKEGPSILRIQQVVRGDSAAYFCASSPRGARTNEKLFFGSGTQLSVL.

V gene TRBV4-1 combines with J gene TRBJ2-4; tentatively, D is TRBD1 or TRBD2 (5 bases each). V lost 4 bases, J lost 7 bases, and 5 bases lay in between. CDR1 is MGHRA, CDR2 YSYEKL, per germline. This CDR3 has 11 amino acids. The CDR3 here is CASSRGNIQYF. CDR3 nucleotides: TGCGCCAGCAGCCGGGGGAACATTCAGTACTTC.

This clone was observed a handful of times. CDR3 sequence reads: CASSSPRGVPSYNEQFF. As DNA, the CDR3 is TGTGCCAGCAGCTCCCCCCGGGGGGTGCCCTCCTACAATGAGCAGTTCTTC. The chain links TRBV7-2 to TRBJ2-1; 7 bases fit TRBD2. Germline CDR1 SGHTA, CDR2 FQGNSA. V gave up 4 bases and J gave up 0 bases; unmatched junction bases: 9. CDR3 length: 17 residues.

This chain connects TRBV3-1 (or the pseudogene TRBV3-2) to TRBJ2-1; the D call may be TRBD1 or TRBD2 (5 bases each). Germline loops: CDR1 LGHDT, CDR2 YNNKEL (reference sequence). The CDR3 totals 16 residues. Trimming took off 3 bases at V and 8 bases at J, with 20 bases between the two ends. The CDR3 here is CASSHAVTGQTYEQFF. The CDR3, as DNA: TGTGCCAGCAGCCATGCAGTCACGGGGCAGACCTATGAGCAGTTCTTC.